This TCR beta chain was found in a study of blood T cell repertoires in COVID-19. Background on the study: COVID-19 samples, acute and convalescent, were from the United States, Italy and Spain. In each case, the material was cDNA or gDNA derived from T cells, B-cell-depleted T cells, or PBMCs.

Original analysis: Amplified reference gene primers provided the basis for estimating nucleated cell counts. TCRdb's copy holds only in-frame clones and misses some; the assay was immunoSEQ multiplex PCR. V, J and clone size are taken as reported in that table, and D and trimming were inferred from the DNA itself. The sample holds about 36,000 clones, about nine tenths seen once. The CDR3 totals 15 residues. With V trimmed by 6 bases and J by 4 bases, 11 bases remained unmatched. CDR1 MNHEY and CDR2 SMNVEV come from the germline V gene (reference sequence). The sequencing sample was made of peripheral blood. The chain uses TRBV27 and TRBJ2-7; TRBD1 aligns across 8 bases. The clonotype comes from a human donor in a cohort sampled during active COVID-19. The CDR3 region has the DNA TGTGCCAGCAGCCTCGCCGGGACAGGAGTATACGAGCAGTACTTC. The encoded protein is CASSLAGTGVYEQYF.